This T cell receptor beta chain was identified in a study of cytomegalovirus exposure and HLA in healthy donors (TCRdb year 2017). With regard to the full study: According to a later analysis, the 110 or so validation repertoires were produced on the same platform as the 666 repertoires of the first cohort. Besides the first cohort of 666 subjects, a separate validation cohort made up of 120 different subjects was used. To predict cytomegalovirus infection status, the study combined high-throughput TCR immunosequencing, statistical association of individual TCRs with disease status, and machine learning. The study was designed to test whether signatures of past pathogen exposure could be identified by cataloging public T cell receptors.

A few counts support this clone. The specificity of this receptor is unknown. Base qualities are not provided; no much larger clone lies one nucleotide away. Libraries were made using the immunoSEQ multiplex PCR assay. As for the authors' bioinformatics: A statistical classification framework was developed to diagnose cytomegalovirus status using the catalog of TCR beta chain sequences. As stored in TCRdb, this immuneACCESS dataset retains in-frame rearrangements with V and J assigned. A fraction of the clones does not appear; measured against another copy, unresolved V genes explain less than half of the discrepancy, and the remainder lacks a known reason. That table gives V, J and clone size, and the DNA gave D and trimming. The sample table lists around 130,000 clones, approximately 89% of them with a count of one. Of the sample, about 3.5% is held by the ten largest clones. The CDR3 has 13 amino acids, counting the end cysteine and phenylalanine. Here the CDR3 DNA is all that survives: 39 bases in frame from base 1. V is clipped by 6 bases and J by 3 bases, and the sequence between their germline boundaries is 12 bases long. Sequences MDHEN (CDR1) and SYDVKM (CDR2) are obtained from the germline V gene.

Paper-wide results and their limitations: Most TCR sequences were seen in very few donors, while some public TCRs were found in many individuals. Of the cluster scores, 90% to 95% were above 0 in a later analysis, which found that TCRs clustered in the first cohort also tended to co-occur in the 110 or so validation repertoires. Cytomegalovirus status was reported to be diagnosed by the classifier with high specificity and sensitivity in both the original and validation cohorts. Three of the identified cytomegalovirus-associated TCR beta chains were confirmed in vitro to be specific for cytomegalovirus antigens. A total of around 150 TCR beta chains were listed by the study as associated with cytomegalovirus. The authors suggested that the approach could potentially be generalized to other disease states and immunological phenotypes. A later analysis lacked HLA typing for the validation cohort, so it scored co-occurrence in that cohort across all 110 or so repertoires.

The donors were included in the validation cohort of 90 to 150 subjects, a group kept apart from the roughly 680-subject first cohort. The rearrangement joined TRBV28 to TRBJ2-7, with TRBD2 perhaps the D gene, on 5 matching bases. Sequenced input: PBMCs. The sequence was obtained from a man in his thirties or forties in good health and CMV-seronegative. The CDR3 in this case is CASSSPGDYEQYF. DNA sequence: TGTGCCAGCAGCTCTCCCGGGGACTACGAGCAGTACTTC.